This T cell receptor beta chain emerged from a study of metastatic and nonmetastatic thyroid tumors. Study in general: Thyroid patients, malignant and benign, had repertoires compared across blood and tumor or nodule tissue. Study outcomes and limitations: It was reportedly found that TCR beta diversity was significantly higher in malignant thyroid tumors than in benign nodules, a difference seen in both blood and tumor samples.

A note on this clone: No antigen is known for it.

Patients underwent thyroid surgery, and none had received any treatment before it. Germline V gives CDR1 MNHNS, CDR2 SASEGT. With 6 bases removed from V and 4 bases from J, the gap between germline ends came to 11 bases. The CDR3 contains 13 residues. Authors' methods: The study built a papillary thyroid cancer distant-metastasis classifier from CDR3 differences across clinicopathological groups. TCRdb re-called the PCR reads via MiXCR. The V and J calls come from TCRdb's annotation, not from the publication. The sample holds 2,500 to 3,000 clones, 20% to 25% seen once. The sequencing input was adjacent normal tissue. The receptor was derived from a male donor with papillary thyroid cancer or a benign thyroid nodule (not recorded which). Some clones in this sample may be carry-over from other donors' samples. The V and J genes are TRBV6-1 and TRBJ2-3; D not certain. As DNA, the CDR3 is TGTGCCAGCAGGTCCTTAGTATCAGATACGCAGTATTTT. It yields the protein CASRSLVSDTQYF.